Within the sample, the clone carrying this T cell receptor (beta chain) is medium-sized (0.01 to 0.1%). The antigen is unknown. Unsorted bulk tissue of roughly 19-30 mg yielded co-extracted RNA and DNA. All of the tumor samples contained over 75% viable tumor cells. The data derive from a study of tumor-infiltrating lymphocytes in primary liver carcinoma. Study outcomes and limitations: Tumor samples exhibited a significantly greater top-250-clone fraction than blood samples (p = 0.039). Tumor-adjacent and tumor-blood pairs displayed less overlap than did pairs of tumor regions.

The investigators made TCR beta cDNA from around 540 ng total RNA, using a constant-region primer. For TCR beta, libraries were produced by three nested multiplex PCR rounds using slightly modified ARM-PCR. Running 10 cycles apiece, the first two PCR rounds relied on TRBV1-TRBV30 forward primers together with a C-beta reverse primer. TCRdb reanalysed the multiplex PCR reads using MiXCR and keeps one entry per CDR3 protein. The sample holds 100,000 to 150,000 distinct CDR3 sequences, 64% seen once. The CDR3 sequence is 13 residues long. Trimming shortened V by 1 base and J by 6 bases, and 7 bases separated the two germline ends. Per germline, CDR1 SGHAT and CDR2 FQNNGV.

The specimen sequenced was liver tumor tissue from sampling region 3. Subset here: tumor region T3, left-lateral pole. This TCR was recovered from a woman aged 60-75 years with primary liver carcinoma and hepatitis B virus infection. The chain is built from TRBV11-2 and TRBJ2-1; the D is unclear. The chain's CDR3 is CASSLGHFNEQFF. CDR3 DNA: TGTGCCAGCAGCTTAGGGCACTTCAATGAGCAGTTCTTC.